The clone carrying this TCR beta chain has more than one count but fewer than ten. Treatment here: roughly 18 received Ad26.COV2.S at low or high dose, single or two shots; 5 received placebo; per-sample allocation not given. Sampling occurred on day 63 after the first vaccine or placebo injection. Clones were sequenced by immunoSEQ multiplex PCR, and TCRdb holds only the in-frame ones, with some missing. The table lists about 400,000 clones, roughly four fifths of them singletons, with more than 7% in the top ten. The germline gives CDR1 SGHRS, CDR2 YFSETQ. The CDR3 length is 14 residues. Trimming took 0 bases from V and 1 from J, leaving 4 bases between them. The sample belongs to a study of Ad26.COV2.S vaccination and SARS-CoV-2 variants.

Here the sequenced sample was peripheral blood, taken in a trial of Ad26.COV2.S vaccine versus placebo. V usage is TRBV5-1 and J usage is TRBJ2-2; D is uncertain. This TCR derives from a person between 18 and 60 years old who received the Ad26.COV2.S COVID-19 vaccine or a placebo. CDR3 nucleotides: TGCGCCAGCAGCTTGGCTCGGAACACCGGGGAGCTGTTTTTT. Protein product: CASSLARNTGELFF.